The clone carrying this TCR beta chain was seen once. The data were produced by immunoSEQ multiplex PCR, yet TCRdb's version contains in-frame clones alone and is incomplete. The sample consists of roughly 640,000 clones, about 74% of them appearing once. This entry comes from a study of shared clonotypes between healthy human individuals. The CDR3 consists of 17 residues. Trimming at V came to 0 bases and at J to 0 bases, leaving 5 bases not matched to a gene. Germline V gene lookup returns CDR1 SGHRS and CDR2 YFSETQ. The chain couples TRBV5-1 to TRBJ2-3; TRBD2 agrees at 9 bases. Sequenced material: memory CD4+ T cells sorted from blood. Subset here: CD45RA-negative fraction. The receptor comes from a young woman in good health. Here the CDR3 DNA reads TGCGCCAGCAGCTTGGAGGCTAGCGGGACCAGCACAGATACGCAGTATTTT. It translates to CASSLEASGTSTDTQYF.